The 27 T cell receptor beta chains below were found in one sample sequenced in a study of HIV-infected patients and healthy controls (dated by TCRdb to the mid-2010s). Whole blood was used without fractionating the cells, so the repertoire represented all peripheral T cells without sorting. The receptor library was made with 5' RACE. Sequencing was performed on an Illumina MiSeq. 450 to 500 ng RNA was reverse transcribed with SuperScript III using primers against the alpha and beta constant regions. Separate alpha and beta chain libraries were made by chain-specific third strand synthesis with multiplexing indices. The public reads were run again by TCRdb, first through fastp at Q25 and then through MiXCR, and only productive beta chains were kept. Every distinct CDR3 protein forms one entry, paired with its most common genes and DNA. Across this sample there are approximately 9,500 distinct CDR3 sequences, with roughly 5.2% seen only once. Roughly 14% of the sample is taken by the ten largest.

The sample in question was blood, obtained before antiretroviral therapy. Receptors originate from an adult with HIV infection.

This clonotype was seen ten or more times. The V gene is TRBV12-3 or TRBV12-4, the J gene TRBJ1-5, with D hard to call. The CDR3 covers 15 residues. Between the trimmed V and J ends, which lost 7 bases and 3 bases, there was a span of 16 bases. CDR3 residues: CASTNGKGANQPQHF. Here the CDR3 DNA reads TGTGCCAGCACCAACGGGAAGGGAGCCAATCAGCCCCAGCATTTT.

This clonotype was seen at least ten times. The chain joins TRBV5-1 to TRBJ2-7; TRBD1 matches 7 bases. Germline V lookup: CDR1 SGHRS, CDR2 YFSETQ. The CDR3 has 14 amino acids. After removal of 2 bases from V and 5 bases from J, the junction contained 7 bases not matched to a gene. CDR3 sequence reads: CASSFRQGDHEQYF. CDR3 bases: TGCGCCAGCAGCTTCAGGCAGGGGGACCACGAGCAGTACTTC.

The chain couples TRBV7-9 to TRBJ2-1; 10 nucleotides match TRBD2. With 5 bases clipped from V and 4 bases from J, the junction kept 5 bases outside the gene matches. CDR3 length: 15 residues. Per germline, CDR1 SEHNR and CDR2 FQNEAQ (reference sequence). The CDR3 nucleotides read TGTGCCAGCAGCCCGATAGCGGGAGGTTACAATGAGCAGTTCTTC. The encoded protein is CASSPIAGGYNEQFF.

CDR3 in DNA: TGTGCCAGCAGCTTGGAGTATTCGAACACCGGGGAGCTGTTTTTT. Protein product: CASSLEYSNTGELFF. The rearrangement joins TRBV5-6 to TRBJ2-2, with D hard to call. V shed 0 bases and J shed 0 bases, with 6 bases lying between them. Per germline, CDR1 SGHDT and CDR2 YYEEEE. The CDR3 is 15 residues long.

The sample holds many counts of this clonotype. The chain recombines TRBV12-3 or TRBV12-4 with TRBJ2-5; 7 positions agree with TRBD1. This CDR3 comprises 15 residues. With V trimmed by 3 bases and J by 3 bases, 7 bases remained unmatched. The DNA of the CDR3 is TGTGCCAGCAGTTTTAGGGGGCAATTGGAAGAGACCCAGTACTTC. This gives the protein CASSFRGQLEETQYF.

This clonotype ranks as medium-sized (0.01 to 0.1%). As DNA, the CDR3 is TGCGCCAGCAGCTTACCGGGACAGGTTAACAATGAGCAGTTCTTC. Residues: CASSLPGQVNNEQFF. The rearrangement links TRBV5-1 to TRBJ2-1; 8 nucleotides match TRBD1. The germline V gene has CDR1 SGHRS and CDR2 YFSETQ. The CDR3 runs to 15 residues. The J segment lost 5 bases and the V segment lost 2 bases, leaving 6 bases of the junction unmatched.

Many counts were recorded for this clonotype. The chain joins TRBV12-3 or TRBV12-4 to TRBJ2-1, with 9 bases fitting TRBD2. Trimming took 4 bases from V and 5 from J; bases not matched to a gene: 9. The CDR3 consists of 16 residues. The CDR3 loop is CASSWPGLAPHNEQFF. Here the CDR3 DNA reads TGTGCCAGCAGTTGGCCGGGACTAGCCCCTCACAATGAGCAGTTCTTC.

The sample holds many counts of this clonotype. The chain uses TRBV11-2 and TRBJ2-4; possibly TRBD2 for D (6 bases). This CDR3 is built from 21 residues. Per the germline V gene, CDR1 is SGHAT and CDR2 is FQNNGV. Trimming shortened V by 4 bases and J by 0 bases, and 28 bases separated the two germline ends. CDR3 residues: CASSWLGGMAGPSLAKNIQYF. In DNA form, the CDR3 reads TGTGCCAGCAGCTGGCTGGGGGGAATGGCGGGGCCCTCCCTAGCCAAAAACATTCAGTACTTC.

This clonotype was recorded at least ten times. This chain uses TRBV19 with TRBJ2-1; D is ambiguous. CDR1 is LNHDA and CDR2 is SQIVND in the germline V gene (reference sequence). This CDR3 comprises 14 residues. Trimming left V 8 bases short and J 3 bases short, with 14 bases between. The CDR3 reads CASSHGLVYNEQFF. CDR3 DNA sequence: TGTGCCAGTTCACACGGGCTCGTCTACAATGAGCAGTTCTTC.

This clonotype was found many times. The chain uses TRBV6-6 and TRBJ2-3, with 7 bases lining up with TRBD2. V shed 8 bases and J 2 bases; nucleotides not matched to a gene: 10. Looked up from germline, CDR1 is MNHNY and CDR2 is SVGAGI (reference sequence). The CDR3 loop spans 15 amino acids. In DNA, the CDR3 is TGTGCCAGCGAAATTAACCTAGCGGCCACAGATACGCAGTATTTT. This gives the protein CASEINLAATDTQYF.

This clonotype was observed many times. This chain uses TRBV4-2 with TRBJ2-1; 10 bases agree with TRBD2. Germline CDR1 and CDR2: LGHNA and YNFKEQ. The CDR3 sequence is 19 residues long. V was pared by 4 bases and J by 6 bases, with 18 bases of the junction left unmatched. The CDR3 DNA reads TGTGCCAGCAGCCGCTCCCCGACCCTTACTAGCGGGGTTGGCAATGAGCAGTTCTTC. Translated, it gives CASSRSPTLTSGVGNEQFF.

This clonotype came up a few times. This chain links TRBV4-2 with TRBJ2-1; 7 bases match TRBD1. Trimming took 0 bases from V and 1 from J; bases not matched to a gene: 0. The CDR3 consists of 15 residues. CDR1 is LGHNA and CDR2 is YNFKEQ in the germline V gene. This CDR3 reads CASSQEQGSYNEQFF. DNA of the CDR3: TGTGCCAGCAGCCAAGAACAGGGGTCCTACAATGAGCAGTTCTTC.

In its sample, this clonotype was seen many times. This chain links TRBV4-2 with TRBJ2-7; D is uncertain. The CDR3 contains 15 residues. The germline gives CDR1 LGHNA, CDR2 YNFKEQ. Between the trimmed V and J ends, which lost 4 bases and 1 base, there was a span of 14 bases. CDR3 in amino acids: CASSPHSEGSYEQYF. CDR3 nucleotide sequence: TGTGCCAGCAGCCCCCACAGTGAAGGATCCTACGAGCAGTACTTC.

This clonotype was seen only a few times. The CDR3 coding sequence is TGTGCCAGTAGTATGGGGATCTGGTACGAGCAGTACTTC. Protein: CASSMGIWYEQYF. V gene TRBV19 combines with J gene TRBJ2-7; D unclear. This CDR3 has 13 residues. V lost 3 bases, J lost 4 bases, and 10 bases lay in between. Germline V gene lookup returns CDR1 LNHDA and CDR2 SQIVND (reference sequence).

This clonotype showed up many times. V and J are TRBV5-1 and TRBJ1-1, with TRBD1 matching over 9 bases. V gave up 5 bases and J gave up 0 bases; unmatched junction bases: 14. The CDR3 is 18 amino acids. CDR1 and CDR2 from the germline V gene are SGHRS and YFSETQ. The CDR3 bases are TGCGCCAGCAGATTATCCGGGACAGGGCGTCCTATGAACACTGAAGCTTTCTTT. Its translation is CASRLSGTGRPMNTEAFF.

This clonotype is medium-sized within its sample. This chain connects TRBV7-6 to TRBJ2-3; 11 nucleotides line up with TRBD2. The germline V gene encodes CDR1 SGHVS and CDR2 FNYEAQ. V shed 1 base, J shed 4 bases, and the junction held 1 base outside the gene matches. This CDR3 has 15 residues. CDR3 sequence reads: CASSLVAGGPDTQYF. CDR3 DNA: TGTGCCAGCAGCTTAGTAGCGGGGGGGCCAGATACGCAGTATTTT.

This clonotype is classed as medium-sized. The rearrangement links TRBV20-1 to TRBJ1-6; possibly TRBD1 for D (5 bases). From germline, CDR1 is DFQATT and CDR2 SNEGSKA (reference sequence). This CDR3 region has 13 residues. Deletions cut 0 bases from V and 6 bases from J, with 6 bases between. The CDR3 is CSARDQGNSPLHF. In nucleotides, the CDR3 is TGCAGTGCTAGAGATCAGGGTAATTCACCCCTCCACTTT.

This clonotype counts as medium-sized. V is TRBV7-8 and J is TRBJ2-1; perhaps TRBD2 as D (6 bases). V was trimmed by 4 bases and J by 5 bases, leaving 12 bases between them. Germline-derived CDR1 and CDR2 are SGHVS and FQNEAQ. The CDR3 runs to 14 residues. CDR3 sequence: CASSSPGLHNEQFF. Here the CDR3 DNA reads TGTGCCAGCAGCTCGCCGGGACTTCACAATGAGCAGTTCTTC.

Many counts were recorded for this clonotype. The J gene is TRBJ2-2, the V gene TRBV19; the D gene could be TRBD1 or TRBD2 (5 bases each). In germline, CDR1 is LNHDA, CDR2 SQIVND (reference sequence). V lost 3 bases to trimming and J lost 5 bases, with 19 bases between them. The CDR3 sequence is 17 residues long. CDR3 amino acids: CASSIFAGAGRTGELFF. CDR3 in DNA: TGTGCCAGTAGTATCTTCGCCGGGGCGGGCCGTACCGGGGAGCTGTTTTTT.

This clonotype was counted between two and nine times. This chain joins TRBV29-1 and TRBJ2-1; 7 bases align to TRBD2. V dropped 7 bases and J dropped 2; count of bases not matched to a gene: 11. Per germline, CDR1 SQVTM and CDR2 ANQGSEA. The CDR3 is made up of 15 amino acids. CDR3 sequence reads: CSATRGAGPYNEQFF. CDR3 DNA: TGCAGCGCCACAAGGGGAGCGGGACCCTACAATGAGCAGTTCTTC.

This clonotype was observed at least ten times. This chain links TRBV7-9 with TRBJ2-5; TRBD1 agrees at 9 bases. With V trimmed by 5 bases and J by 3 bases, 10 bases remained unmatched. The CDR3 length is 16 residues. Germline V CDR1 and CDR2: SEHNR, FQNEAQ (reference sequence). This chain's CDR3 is CASSLLGQGGEETQYF. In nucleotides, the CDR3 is TGTGCCAGCAGCCTCCTGGGACAGGGAGGAGAAGAGACCCAGTACTTC.

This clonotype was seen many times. Here the CDR3 DNA reads TGTGCCAGCAGATCGGTGGACAACCCCTACAATGAGCAGTTCTTC. It translates to CASRSVDNPYNEQFF. V gene TRBV7-2 combines with J gene TRBJ2-1; D possibly corresponds to TRBD1 (5 bases). There are 15 residues in the CDR3. The V gene's germline CDR1 is SGHTA and CDR2 FQGNSA. Trimming took 6 bases from V and 2 from J, leaving 14 bases between them.

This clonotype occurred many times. This CDR3 reads CASSSSGGYWATDTQYF. The CDR3 DNA reads TGTGCCAGCAGTTCTAGCGGGGGCTACTGGGCCACAGATACGCAGTATTTT. V usage is TRBV28 and J usage is TRBJ2-3; 10 positions agree with TRBD2. Trimming took 4 bases from V and 2 from J; bases not matched to a gene: 9. This CDR3 spans 17 amino acids. Germline V gene lookup returns CDR1 MDHEN and CDR2 SYDVKM.

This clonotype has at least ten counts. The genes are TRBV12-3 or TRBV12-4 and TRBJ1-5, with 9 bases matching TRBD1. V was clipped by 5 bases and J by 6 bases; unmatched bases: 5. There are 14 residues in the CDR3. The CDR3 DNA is TGTGCCAGCAGTCCCGGGACAGGGATTCAGCCCCAGCATTTT. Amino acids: CASSPGTGIQPQHF.

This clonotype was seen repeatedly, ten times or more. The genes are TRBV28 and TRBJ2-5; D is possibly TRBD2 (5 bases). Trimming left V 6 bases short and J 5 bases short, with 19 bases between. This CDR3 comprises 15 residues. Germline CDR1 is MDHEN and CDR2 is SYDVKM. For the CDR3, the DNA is TGTGCCAGCAGGGCGGGTGATGGCCCAAGGGAGACCCAGTACTTC. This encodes CASRAGDGPRETQYF.

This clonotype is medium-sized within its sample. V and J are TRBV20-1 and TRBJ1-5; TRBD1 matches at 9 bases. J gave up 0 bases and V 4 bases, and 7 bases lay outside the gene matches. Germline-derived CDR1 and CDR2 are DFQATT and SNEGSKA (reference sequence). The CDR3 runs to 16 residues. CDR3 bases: TGCAGTGCTAAGGACAGGGGCGATCTTAGCAATCAGCCCCAGCATTTT. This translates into CSAKDRGDLSNQPQHF.

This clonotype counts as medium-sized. This chain's CDR3 is CATWGPGSGYTF. CDR3 bases: TGTGCCACCTGGGGTCCGGGCTCTGGCTACACCTTC. The rearrangement joins TRBV19 to TRBJ1-2; D unresolved. The CDR3 sequence is 12 residues long. The germline V and J ends were trimmed by 10 bases and 7 bases, with 16 bases remaining between them. Germline V gene sequence: CDR1 LNHDA, CDR2 SQIVND (reference sequence).